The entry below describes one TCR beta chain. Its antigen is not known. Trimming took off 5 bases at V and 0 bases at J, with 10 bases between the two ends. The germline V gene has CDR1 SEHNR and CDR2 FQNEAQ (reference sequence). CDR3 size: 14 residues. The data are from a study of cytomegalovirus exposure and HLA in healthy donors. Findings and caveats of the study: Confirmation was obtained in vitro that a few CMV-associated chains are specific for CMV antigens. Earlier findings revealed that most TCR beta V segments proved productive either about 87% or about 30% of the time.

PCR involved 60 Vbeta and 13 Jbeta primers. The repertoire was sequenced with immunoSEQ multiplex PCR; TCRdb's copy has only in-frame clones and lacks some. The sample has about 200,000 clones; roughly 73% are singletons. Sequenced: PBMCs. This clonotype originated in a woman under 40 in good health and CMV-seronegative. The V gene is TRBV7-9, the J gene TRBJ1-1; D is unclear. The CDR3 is CASSQISMNTEAFF. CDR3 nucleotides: TGTGCCAGCAGCCAAATTTCCATGAACACTGAAGCTTTCTTT.